This T cell receptor beta chain appears in the sequencing data of a study of shared clonotypes between healthy human individuals. Study results and limitations: Sampling covered blood only; tissue repertoires likely differ.

Execution of the assay was at deep level. Only in-frame clones appear in the TCRdb table, and some are missing; sequencing was by immunoSEQ multiplex PCR. This sample has hundreds of thousands of clones, with about 96% found just once. Germline V lookup: CDR1 SQVTM, CDR2 ANQGSEA. Trimming stripped 4 bases from V and 5 bases from J, with 8 bases between. The CDR3 totals 12 residues. This clone was seen a single time. Antigen: not known. Naive CD8 populations comprised CD45RO-negative cells positively selected for CCR7, excluding terminally differentiated effector memory CD45RA+ cells. The clonotype was recovered from a woman aged 30 to 39 in good health. This chain joins TRBV29-1 and TRBJ2-2; no firm D call. Sample: naive CD8+ T cells sorted from blood. CDR3 residues: CSVGGITGELFF. The DNA of the CDR3 is TGCAGCGTTGGTGGGATTACCGGGGAGCTGTTTTTT.